Shown below are 9 T cell receptor beta chains from a single sample sequenced in a study of cytotoxic CD8 clonotypes in ibrutinib-treated CLL. Some clones are missing from TCRdb's copy, which holds only in-frame ones; the method was immunoSEQ multiplex PCR. The sample has around 310,000 clones, around four fifths seen once. Source: PBMCs, taken before ibrutinib treatment. The source of these receptors is a human donor with chronic lymphocytic leukemia.

This chain connects TRBV4-2 to TRBJ1-5; TRBD1 matches at 7 bases. Losses at the gene ends were 0 bases for V and 2 bases for J; bases not matched to a gene: 4. Germline lookup yields CDR1 LGHNA and CDR2 YNFKEQ. This CDR3 is 16 amino acids long. This chain's CDR3 is CASSQETGYRNQPQHF. CDR3 coding DNA: TGTGCCAGCAGCCAAGAGACAGGGTACCGCAATCAGCCCCAGCATTTT.

The chain employs TRBV7-3 and TRBJ2-2; D remains unclear. The CDR3 has 14 residues. V lost 0 bases, J lost 6 bases, and 8 bases lay in between. Germline assignment: CDR1 SGHTA and CDR2 FQGTGA. The CDR3: CASSLTRVAGELFF. The CDR3 coding sequence is TGTGCCAGCAGCTTAACAAGGGTTGCCGGGGAGCTGTTTTTT.

This clone was seen more than once but under ten times. This chain connects TRBV28 to TRBJ1-2; no definite D call. The germline CDR1 and CDR2 sequences are MDHEN and SYDVKM. The CDR3 totals 13 residues. Trimming stripped 2 bases from V and 0 bases from J, with 4 bases between. DNA of the CDR3: TGTGCCAGCAGTTTAAATCCTAACTATGGCTACACCTTC. Translating it yields CASSLNPNYGYTF.

This CDR3 reads CAWGQGAEQYF. In DNA, the CDR3 is TGTGCCTGGGGTCAGGGGGCCGAGCAGTACTTC. This chain links TRBV30 with TRBJ2-7; 8 bases are a match to TRBD1. Unmatched junction bases numbered 3, after V lost 5 bases and J lost 6 bases. The germline V gene has CDR1 GTSNPN and CDR2 SVGIG (reference sequence). The CDR3 spans 11 residues.

V gene TRBV4-3 combines with J gene TRBJ1-3, with a possible D match to TRBD1 (6 bases). Trimming pared 1 base from V and 4 bases from J, leaving 14 bases between. The V gene's germline CDR1 is LGHNA and CDR2 YSLEER. CDR3 length: 16 residues. The CDR3 coding sequence is TGCGCCAGCAGCCAAGCCGGGACACGGTTAGGAAACACCATATATTTT. Its translation: CASSQAGTRLGNTIYF.

The CDR3 region is CASSLAQYPETQYF. The CDR3 DNA is TGTGCCAGCAGCTTAGCCCAATACCCAGAGACCCAGTACTTC. The genes are TRBV7-9 and TRBJ2-5; D is uncertain. Germline values: CDR1 SEHNR, CDR2 FQNEAQ (reference sequence). Trimming shortened V by 0 bases and J by 4 bases, and 9 bases separated the two germline ends. The CDR3 runs to 14 residues.

This clone has only a few counts. This chain links TRBV2 with TRBJ2-7; D may be TRBD2 (5 bases). With 2 bases removed from V and 9 bases from J, the gap between germline ends came to 11 bases. The CDR3 is made up of 12 amino acids. In germline, CDR1 is SNHLY, CDR2 FYNNEI. The CDR3 sequence: CASSESQRRQYF. Here the CDR3 DNA reads TGTGCCAGCAGTGAAAGTCAGCGGAGGCAGTACTTC. The complete variable domain, with remaining parts taken from reference TRBV2 and TRBJ2-7, reads EPEVTQTPSHQVTQMGQEVILRCVPISNHLYFYWYRQILGQKVEFLVSFYNNEISEKSEIFDDQFSVERPDGSNFTLKIRSTKLEDSAMYFCASSESQRRQYFGPGTRLTVT.

In its sample, this clone was seen once. This rearrangement joins TRBV9 to TRBJ2-3; D uncertain. Looked up from germline, CDR1 is SGDLS and CDR2 is YYNGEE. V was trimmed by 3 bases and J by 6 bases, leaving 17 bases between them. The CDR3 length is 15 residues. The CDR3 is CASSASPTDWDTQYF. CDR3 bases: TGTGCCAGCAGCGCTTCCCCGACTGACTGGGATACGCAGTATTTT. The whole variable domain, remainder taken from reference TRBV9 and TRBJ2-3, is DSGVTQTPKHLITATGQRVTLRCSPRSGDLSVYWYQQSLDQGLQFLIQYYNGEERAKGNILERFSAQQFPDLHSELNLSSLELGDSALYFCASSASPTDWDTQYFGPGTRLTVL.

The chain employs TRBV28 and TRBJ2-7; the D gene is possibly TRBD2 (6 bases). Germline-derived CDR1 and CDR2 are MDHEN and SYDVKM. The CDR3 spans 13 residues. V gave up 5 bases and J gave up 3 bases, with 11 bases separating them. The chain's CDR3 is CASSRRGDYEQYF. CDR3 DNA sequence: TGTGCCAGCAGTAGGCGGGGCGACTACGAGCAGTACTTC.